This T cell receptor (delta chain) appears in the sequencing data of a study of Vδ1+ human thymocytes. General observations from the study: Thymic TRG and TRD repertoires appeared highly polyclonal, with Gaussian CDR3 length distributions.

The template was reverse-transcribed extracted RNA. The CDR3 regions were amplified by multiplex PCR from V-gene primers to a constant-region primer. TCRdb reapplied CATT to the multiplex PCR reads. Of under 85,000 delta-chain clones in the sample, around 35% are singletons; the top ten hold 0.2% to 0.3%. On this clone itself: Its matching antigen is unknown. Germline and junction disagree at one end, which may indicate a read error.

Per germline, CDR1 TSWWSYY and CDR2 QGS. The CDR3 consists of 20 residues. This clonotype originated in a boy less than two years old who had congenital heart surgery. The gene calls are TRDV1 and TRDJ1; 12 bases agree with TRDD3. The source material was Vdelta1+ gamma-delta thymocytes from the thymus. Subset reported: FACS-sorted CD3+ TCRalphabeta- TCRVdelta1+ TCRVdelta2- thymocytes. Here the CDR3 reads CALGGAFPPLLGDTADRLIF. The CDR3 nucleotides read TGTGCTCTTGGGGGGGCCTTCCCACCCTTACTGGGGGATACTGCCGATAGACTCATCTTT.